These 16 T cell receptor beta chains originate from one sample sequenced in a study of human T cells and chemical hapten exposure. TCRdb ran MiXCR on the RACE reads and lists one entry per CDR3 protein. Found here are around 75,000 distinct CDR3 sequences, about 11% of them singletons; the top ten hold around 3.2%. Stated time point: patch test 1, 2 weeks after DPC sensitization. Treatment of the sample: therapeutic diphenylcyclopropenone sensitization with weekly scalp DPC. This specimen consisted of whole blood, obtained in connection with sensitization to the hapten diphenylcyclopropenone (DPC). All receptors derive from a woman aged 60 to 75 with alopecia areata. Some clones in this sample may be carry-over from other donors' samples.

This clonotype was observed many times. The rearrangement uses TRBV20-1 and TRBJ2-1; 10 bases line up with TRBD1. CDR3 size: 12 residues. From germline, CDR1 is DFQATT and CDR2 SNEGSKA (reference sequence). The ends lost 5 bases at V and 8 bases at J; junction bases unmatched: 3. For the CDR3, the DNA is TGCAGTGCTGGGACAGGGGTGGATGAGCAGTTCTTC. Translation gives CSAGTGVDEQFF.

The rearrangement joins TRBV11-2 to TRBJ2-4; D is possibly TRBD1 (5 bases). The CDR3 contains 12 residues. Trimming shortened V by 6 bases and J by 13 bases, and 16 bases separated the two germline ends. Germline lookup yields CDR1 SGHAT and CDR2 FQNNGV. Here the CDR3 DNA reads TGTGCCAGCAGTCGAACAGGACGGGTACAGTACTTC. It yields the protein CASSRTGRVQYF.

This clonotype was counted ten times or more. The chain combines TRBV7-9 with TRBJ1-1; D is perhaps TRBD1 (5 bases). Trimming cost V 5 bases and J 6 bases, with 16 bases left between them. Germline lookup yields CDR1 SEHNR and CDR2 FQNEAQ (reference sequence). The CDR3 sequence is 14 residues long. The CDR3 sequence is CASSSRPTDPEAFF. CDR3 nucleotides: TGTGCCAGCAGCAGTCGACCGACAGACCCTGAAGCTTTCTTT.

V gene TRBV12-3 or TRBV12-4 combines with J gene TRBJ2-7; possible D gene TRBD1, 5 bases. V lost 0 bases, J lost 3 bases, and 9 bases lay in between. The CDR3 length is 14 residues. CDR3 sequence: CASSLATQVYEQYF. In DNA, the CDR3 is TGTGCCAGCAGTTTAGCGACACAGGTCTACGAGCAGTACTTC.

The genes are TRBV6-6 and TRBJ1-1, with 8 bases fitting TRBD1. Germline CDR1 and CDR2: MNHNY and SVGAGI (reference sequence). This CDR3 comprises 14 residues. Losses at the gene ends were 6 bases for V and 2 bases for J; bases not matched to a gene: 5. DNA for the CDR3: TGTGCCAGCAGACCTGGACAGGGAAACACTGAAGCTTTCTTT. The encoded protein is CASRPGQGNTEAFF.

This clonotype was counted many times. This CDR3 reads CASSLGVSETQYF. The CDR3 DNA follows: TGTGCCAGCAGCTTAGGGGTTTCAGAGACCCAGTACTTC. This rearrangement joins TRBV11-1 to TRBJ2-5; D gene uncertain. The CDR3 runs 13 residues. V was pared by 1 base and J by 4 bases, with 7 bases between. CDR1 is SGHAT, CDR2 FQDESV, per germline (reference sequence).

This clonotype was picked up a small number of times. This CDR3 reads CASSDTGDSYEQYF. The CDR3 coding sequence is TGCGCCAGCAGTGATACGGGGGACTCCTACGAGCAGTACTTC. V and J are TRBV10-1 and TRBJ2-7; tentatively, D is TRBD2 (6 bases). The germline V and J ends were trimmed by 3 bases and 0 bases, with 9 bases remaining between them. This CDR3 is built from 14 residues. Germline V gives CDR1 WNHNN, CDR2 SYGVQD (reference sequence).

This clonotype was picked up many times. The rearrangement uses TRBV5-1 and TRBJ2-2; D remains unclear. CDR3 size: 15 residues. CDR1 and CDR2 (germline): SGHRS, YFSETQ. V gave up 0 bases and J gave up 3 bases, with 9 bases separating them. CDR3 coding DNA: TGCGCCAGCAGCTTGGTCCAGGCCCACACCGGGGAGCTGTTTTTT. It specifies CASSLVQAHTGELFF.

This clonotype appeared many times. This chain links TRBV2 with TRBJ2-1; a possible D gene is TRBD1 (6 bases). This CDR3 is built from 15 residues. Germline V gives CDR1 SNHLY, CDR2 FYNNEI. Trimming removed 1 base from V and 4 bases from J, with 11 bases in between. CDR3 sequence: CASSEGGGLYNEQFF. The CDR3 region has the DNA TGTGCCAGCAGTGAAGGAGGGGGTCTTTACAATGAGCAGTTCTTC.

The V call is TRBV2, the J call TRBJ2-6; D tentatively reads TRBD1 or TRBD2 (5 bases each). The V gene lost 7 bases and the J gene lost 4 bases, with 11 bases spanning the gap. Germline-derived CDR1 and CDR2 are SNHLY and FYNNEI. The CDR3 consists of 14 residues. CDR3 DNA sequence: TGTGCCAGCATGCCGGGGACCGGGGCCAACGTCCTGACTTTC. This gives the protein CASMPGTGANVLTF.

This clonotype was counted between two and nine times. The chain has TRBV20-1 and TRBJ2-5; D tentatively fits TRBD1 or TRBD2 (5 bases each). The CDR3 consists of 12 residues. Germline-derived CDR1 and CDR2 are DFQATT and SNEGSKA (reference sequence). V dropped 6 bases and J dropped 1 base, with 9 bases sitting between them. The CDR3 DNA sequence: TGCAGTGCGTCCGGGGCCCAAGAGACCCAGTACTTC. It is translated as CSASGAQETQYF.

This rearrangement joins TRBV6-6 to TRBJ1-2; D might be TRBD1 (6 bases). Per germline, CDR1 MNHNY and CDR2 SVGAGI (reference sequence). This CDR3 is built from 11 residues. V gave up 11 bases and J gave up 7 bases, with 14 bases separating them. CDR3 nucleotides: TGTGCCGGGATCTCAGGGGCTGGCTACACCTTC. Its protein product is CAGISGAGYTF.

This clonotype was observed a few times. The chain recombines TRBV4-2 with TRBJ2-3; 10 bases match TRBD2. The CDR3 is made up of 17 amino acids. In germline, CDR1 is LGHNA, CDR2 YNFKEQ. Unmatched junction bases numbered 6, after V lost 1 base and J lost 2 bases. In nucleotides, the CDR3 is TGTGCCAGCAGCCAAGTGGCTAGCGGGGGAGTCACAGATACGCAGTATTTT. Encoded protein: CASSQVASGGVTDTQYF.

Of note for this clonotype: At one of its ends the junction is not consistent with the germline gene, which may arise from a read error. DNA of the CDR3: TGTGCCGGCAGCCCTAGCGGGACAGGGACCTATGGCTACACCTTC. This encodes CAGSPSGTGTYGYTF. The V gene is TRBV7-3, the J gene TRBJ1-2; 9 bases map to TRBD1. This CDR3 comprises 15 residues. Germline V gene sequence: CDR1 SGHTA, CDR2 FQGTGA.

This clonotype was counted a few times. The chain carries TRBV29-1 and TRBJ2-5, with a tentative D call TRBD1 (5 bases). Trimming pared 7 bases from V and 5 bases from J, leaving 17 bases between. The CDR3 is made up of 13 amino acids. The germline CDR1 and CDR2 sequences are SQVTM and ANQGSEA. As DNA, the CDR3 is TGCAGCGCCTCCAGGCAGGGTCAGGAGACCCAGTACTTC. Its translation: CSASRQGQETQYF.

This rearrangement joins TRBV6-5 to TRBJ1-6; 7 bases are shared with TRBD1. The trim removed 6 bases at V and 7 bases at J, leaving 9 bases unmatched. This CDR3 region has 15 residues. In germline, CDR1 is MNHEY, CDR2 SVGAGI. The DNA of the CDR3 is TGTGCCAGCAGACTTACGGGACAGCCAAATTCACCCCTCCACTTT. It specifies CASRLTGQPNSPLHF.